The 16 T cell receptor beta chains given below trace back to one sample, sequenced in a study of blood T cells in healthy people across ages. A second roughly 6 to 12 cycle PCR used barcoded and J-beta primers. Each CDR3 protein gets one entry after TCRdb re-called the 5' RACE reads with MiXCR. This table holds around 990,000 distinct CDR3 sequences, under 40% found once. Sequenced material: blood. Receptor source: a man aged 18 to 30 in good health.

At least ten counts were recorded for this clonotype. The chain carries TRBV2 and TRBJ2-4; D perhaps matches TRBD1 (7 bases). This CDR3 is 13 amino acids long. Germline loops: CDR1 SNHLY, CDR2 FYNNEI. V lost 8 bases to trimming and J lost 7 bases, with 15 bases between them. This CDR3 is CASGGSGGNIQYF. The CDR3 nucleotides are TGTGCCAGCGGAGGGTCAGGGGGGAACATTCAGTACTTC. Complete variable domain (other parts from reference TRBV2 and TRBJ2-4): EPEVTQTPSHQVTQMGQEVILRCVPISNHLYFYWYRQILGQKVEFLVSFYNNEISEKSEIFDDQFSVERPDGSNFTLKIRSTKLEDSAMYFCASGGSGGNIQYFGAGTRLSVL.

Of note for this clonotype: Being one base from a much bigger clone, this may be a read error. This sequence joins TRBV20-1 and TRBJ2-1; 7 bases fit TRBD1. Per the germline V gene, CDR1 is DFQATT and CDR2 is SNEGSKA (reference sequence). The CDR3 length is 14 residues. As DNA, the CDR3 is TGCGGTGCTCTGGCGCAGGGGGTTATCAATGAGCAGTTCTTC. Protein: CGALAQGVINEQFF.

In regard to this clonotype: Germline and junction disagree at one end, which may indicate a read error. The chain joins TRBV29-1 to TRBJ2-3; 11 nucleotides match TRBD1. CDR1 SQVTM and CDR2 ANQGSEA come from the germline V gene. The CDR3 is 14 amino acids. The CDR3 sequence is CSTGGQGEADAQYF. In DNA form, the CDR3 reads TGCAGCACTGGGGGACAGGGGGAGGCAGATGCGCAGTATTTT.

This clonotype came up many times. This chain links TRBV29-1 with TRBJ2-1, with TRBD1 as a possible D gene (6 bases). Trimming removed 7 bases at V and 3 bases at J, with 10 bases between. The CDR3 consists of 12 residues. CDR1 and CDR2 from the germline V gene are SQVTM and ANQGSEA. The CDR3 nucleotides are TGCAGCGGTAGGGACATCTACAATGAGCAGTTCTTC. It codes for CSGRDIYNEQFF.

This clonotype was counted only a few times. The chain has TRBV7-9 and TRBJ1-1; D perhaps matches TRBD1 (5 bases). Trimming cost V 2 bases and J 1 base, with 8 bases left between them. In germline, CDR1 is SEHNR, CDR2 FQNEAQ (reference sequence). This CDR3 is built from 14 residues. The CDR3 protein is CASSLSDRNTEAFF. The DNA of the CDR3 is TGTGCCAGCAGCTTAAGCGACAGGAACACTGAAGCTTTCTTT.

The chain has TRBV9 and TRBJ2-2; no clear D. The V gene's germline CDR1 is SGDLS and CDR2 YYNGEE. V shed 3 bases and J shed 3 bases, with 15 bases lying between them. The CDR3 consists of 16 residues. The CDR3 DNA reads TGTGCCAGCAGCGCCGCCCTCTCAGGTTACACCGGGGAGCTGTTTTTT. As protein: CASSAALSGYTGELFF.

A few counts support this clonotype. CDR3 loop: CASLSEAPNQPQHF. For the CDR3, the DNA is TGTGCCAGCCTATCGGAGGCCCCCAATCAGCCCCAGCATTTT. The chain has TRBV28 and TRBJ1-5; D is uncertain. V gave up 8 bases and J gave up 3 bases, with 14 bases separating them. CDR3 length: 14 amino acids. The germline V gene encodes CDR1 MDHEN and CDR2 SYDVKM.

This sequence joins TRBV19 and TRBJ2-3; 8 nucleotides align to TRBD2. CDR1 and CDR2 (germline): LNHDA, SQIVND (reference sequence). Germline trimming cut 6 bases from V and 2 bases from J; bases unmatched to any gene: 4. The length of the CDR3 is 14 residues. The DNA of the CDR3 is TGTGCCAGTAGAGTTAGCGGGGCCACAGATACGCAGTATTTT. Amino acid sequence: CASRVSGATDTQYF.

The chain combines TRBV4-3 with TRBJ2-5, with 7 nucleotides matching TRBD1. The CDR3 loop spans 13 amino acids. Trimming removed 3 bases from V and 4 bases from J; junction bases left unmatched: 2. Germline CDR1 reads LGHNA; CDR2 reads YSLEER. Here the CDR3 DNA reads TGCGCCAGCAGCCAGCGACAGGGAGAGACCCAGTACTTC. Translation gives CASSQRQGETQYF.

The CDR3 here is CASSPTGVNHDYTF. The CDR3 DNA follows: TGTGCCAGCAGTCCAACAGGGGTTAACCATGACTACACCTTC. V is TRBV12-3 or TRBV12-4 and J is TRBJ1-2, with 7 nucleotides matching TRBD1. The trim removed 5 bases at V and 10 bases at J, leaving 13 bases unmatched. The CDR3 has 14 amino acids.

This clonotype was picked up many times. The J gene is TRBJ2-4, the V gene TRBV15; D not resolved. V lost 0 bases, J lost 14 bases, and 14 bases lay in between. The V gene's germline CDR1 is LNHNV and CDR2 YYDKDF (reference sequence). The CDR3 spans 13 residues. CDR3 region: CATSRDREDLKYF. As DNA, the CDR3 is TGTGCCACCAGCAGAGATCGTGAGGATTTGAAGTACTTC.

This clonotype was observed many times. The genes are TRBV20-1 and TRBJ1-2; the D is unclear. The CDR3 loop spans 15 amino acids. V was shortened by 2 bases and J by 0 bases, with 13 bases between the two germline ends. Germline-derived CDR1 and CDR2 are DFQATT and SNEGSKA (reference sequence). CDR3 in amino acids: CSARWEGETNYGYTF. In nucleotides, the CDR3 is TGCAGTGCTAGATGGGAAGGAGAGACTAACTATGGCTACACCTTC.

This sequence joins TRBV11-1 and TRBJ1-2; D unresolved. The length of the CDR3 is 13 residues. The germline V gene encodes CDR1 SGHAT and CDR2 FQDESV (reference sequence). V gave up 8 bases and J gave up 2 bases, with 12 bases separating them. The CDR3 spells CASGYSANYGYTF. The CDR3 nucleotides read TGTGCCAGCGGCTACTCAGCCAACTATGGCTACACCTTC.

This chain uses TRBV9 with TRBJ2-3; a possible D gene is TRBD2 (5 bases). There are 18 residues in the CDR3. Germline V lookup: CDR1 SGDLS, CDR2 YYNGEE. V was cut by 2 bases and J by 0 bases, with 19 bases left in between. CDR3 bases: TGTGCCAGCAGCGTTGCTTCCCAGTTAGCGCCTAGCACAGATACGCAGTATTTT. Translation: CASSVASQLAPSTDTQYF.

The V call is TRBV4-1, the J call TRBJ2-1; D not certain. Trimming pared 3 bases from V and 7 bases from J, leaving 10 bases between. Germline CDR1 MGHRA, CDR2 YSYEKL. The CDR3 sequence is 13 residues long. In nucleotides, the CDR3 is TGCGCCAGCAGCCACCCCCTTGGGAATGAGCAGTTCTTC. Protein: CASSHPLGNEQFF.

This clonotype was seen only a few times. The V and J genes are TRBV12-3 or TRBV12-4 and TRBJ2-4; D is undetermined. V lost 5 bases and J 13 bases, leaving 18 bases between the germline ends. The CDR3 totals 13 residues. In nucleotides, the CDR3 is TGTGCCAGCAGTCTCGGGTCACCCCGTGGGCAGTACTTC. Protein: CASSLGSPRGQYF.